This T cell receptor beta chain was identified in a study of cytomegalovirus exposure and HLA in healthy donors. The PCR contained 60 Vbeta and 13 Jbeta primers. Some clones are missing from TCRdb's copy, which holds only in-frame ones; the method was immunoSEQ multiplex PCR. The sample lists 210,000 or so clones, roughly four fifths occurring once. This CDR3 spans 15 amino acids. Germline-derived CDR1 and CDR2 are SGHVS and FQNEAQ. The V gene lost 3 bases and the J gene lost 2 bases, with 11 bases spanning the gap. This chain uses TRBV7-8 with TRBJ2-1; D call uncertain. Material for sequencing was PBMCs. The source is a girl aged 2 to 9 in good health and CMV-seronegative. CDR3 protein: CASSLMLVAYNEQFF. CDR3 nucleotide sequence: TGTGCCAGCAGCTTGATGCTAGTTGCCTACAATGAGCAGTTCTTC.